This TCR beta chain was identified during a study of blood T cell repertoires in COVID-19. About the study: PBMCs, B-cell-depleted T cells, or T cells provided the cDNA or gDNA that made up the material.

The CDR3 runs 14 residues. Trimming shortened V by 1 base and J by 4 bases, and 9 bases separated the two germline ends. Germline assignment: CDR1 LNHDA and CDR2 SQIVND (reference sequence). In the original workflow: Cell counts per sample came from amplifying reference gene primers. This table comes from immunoSEQ multiplex PCR, and its TCRdb copy is limited to in-frame clones, with some not included. The DNA was the basis for D and trimming; V, J and clone size are from that table. The sample lists over 100,000 clones, approximately 84% seen once, with 9.9% in the top ten. The chain employs TRBV19 and TRBJ2-3; D is uncertain. The receptor comes from a man aged 35-49 years with active or convalescent COVID-19. Sequences were obtained from peripheral blood. The CDR3 loop is CASSIAVASDTQYF. For the CDR3, the DNA is TGTGCCAGTAGTATAGCCGTAGCTTCAGATACGCAGTATTTT.